A single sample is the source of the 32 T cell receptor beta chains below, sequenced in a study of cytomegalovirus exposure and HLA in healthy donors. Primers for the PCR totalled 60 Vbeta and 13 Jbeta. Here immunoSEQ multiplex PCR was the method, and the copy in TCRdb shows in-frame clones only, minus some. In the table there are 210,000 or so clones, less than 85% of which are singletons. Source material: PBMCs. These receptors came from a man aged 18 to 29 in good health and CMV-seronegative.

As regards this clone: Relative to the germline gene, one junction end is altered; a read error may explain this. CDR3 coding DNA: TGTGCCAGCTGTGACAGGGCCGGAAACACCATATATTTT. This encodes CASCDRAGNTIYF. The genes are TRBV2 and TRBJ1-3, with 7 positions matching TRBD1. The CDR3 loop spans 13 amino acids. Germline lookup yields CDR1 SNHLY and CDR2 FYNNEI.

The chain employs TRBV2 and TRBJ1-1; 7 positions agree with TRBD1. Looked up from germline, CDR1 is SNHLY and CDR2 is FYNNEI. J gave up 1 base and V 7 bases, and 6 bases lay outside the gene matches. This CDR3 is built from 14 residues. This chain's CDR3 is CASTGDSWNTEAFF. The CDR3 nucleotides read TGTGCCAGCACCGGGGACAGCTGGAACACTGAAGCTTTCTTT.

The chain employs TRBV30 and TRBJ2-3; maybe TRBD1 (6 bases). Deletions cut 1 base from V and 2 bases from J, with 13 bases between. Germline V lookup: CDR1 GTSNPN, CDR2 SVGIG (reference sequence). The CDR3 consists of 15 residues. In nucleotides, the CDR3 is TGTGCCTGGAGTGGTGGGGGCGGCCACACAGATACGCAGTATTTT. The encoded protein is CAWSGGGGHTDTQYF.

The rearrangement uses TRBV6-1 and TRBJ1-5; D gene unclear. The length of the CDR3 is 17 residues. Trimming removed 4 bases at V and 5 bases at J, with 21 bases between. Germline CDR1 is MNHNS and CDR2 is SASEGT. The CDR3 reads CASSARVGHGVDQPQHF. CDR3 coding DNA: TGTGCCAGCAGTGCCCGGGTAGGTCACGGCGTGGATCAGCCCCAGCATTTT.

The V gene is TRBV4-1, the J gene TRBJ2-7; D remains unclear. The germline V gene has CDR1 MGHRA and CDR2 YSYEKL. The length of the CDR3 is 13 residues. V gave up 4 bases and J gave up 0 bases, with 7 bases separating them. The chain's CDR3 is CASSPVGSYEQYF. The CDR3 nucleotides are TGCGCCAGCAGCCCGGTCGGCTCCTACGAGCAGTACTTC.

The chain employs TRBV2 and TRBJ2-5, with 9 bases matching TRBD2. The CDR3 length is 16 residues. The V segment lost 4 bases and the J segment 5 bases; nucleotides outside the gene matches: 11. Germline V gene data show CDR1 as SNHLY and CDR2 as FYNNEI. The CDR3 is CASSGVAGEREETQYF. In DNA form, the CDR3 reads TGTGCCAGCAGTGGAGTAGCGGGAGAGAGGGAGGAGACCCAGTACTTC.

This CDR3 reads CASSEGGLAGYEQYF. DNA of the CDR3: TGTGCCAGCAGCGAGGGGGGACTAGCGGGGTACGAGCAGTACTTC. V usage is TRBV9 and J usage is TRBJ2-7; 13 bases are shared with TRBD2. CDR1 and CDR2 (germline): SGDLS, YYNGEE. V shed 3 bases, J shed 4 bases, and the junction held 4 bases outside the gene matches. The CDR3 contains 15 residues. Based on the CDR3 plus reference TRBV9 and TRBJ2-7, the full variable domain is DSGVTQTPKHLITATGQRVTLRCSPRSGDLSVYWYQQSLDQGLQFLIQYYNGEERAKGNILERFSAQQFPDLHSELNLSSLELGDSALYFCASSEGGLAGYEQYFGPGTRLTVT.

The chain links TRBV5-1 to TRBJ1-2; TRBD1 aligns across 9 bases. Germline lookup yields CDR1 SGHRS and CDR2 YFSETQ. Trimming cost V 4 bases and J 4 bases; bases outside gene matches: 5. This CDR3 is built from 14 residues. The CDR3 here is CASSEGQGTYGYTF. DNA for the CDR3: TGCGCCAGCAGCGAAGGACAGGGGACCTATGGCTACACCTTC. The full variable domain, rest sourced from reference TRBV5-1 and TRBJ1-2, is KAGVTQTPRYLIKTRGQQVTLSCSPISGHRSVSWYQQTPGQGLQFLFEYFSETQRNKGNFPGRFSGRQFSNSRSEMNVSTLELGDSALYLCASSEGQGTYGYTFGSGTRLTVV.

The chain carries TRBV13 and TRBJ2-7, with D uncertain. This CDR3 spans 14 amino acids. Trimming stripped 5 bases from V and 0 bases from J, with 11 bases between. Germline CDR1 reads PRHDT; CDR2 reads FYEKMQ (reference sequence). For the CDR3, the DNA is TGTGCCAGCAGCCCGACTCTTGTCTCCTACGAGCAGTACTTC. It is translated as CASSPTLVSYEQYF.

This clone has only one observation. This chain connects TRBV4-1 to TRBJ2-1; TRBD2 matches at 9 bases. Germline V gene data show CDR1 as MGHRA and CDR2 as YSYEKL. This CDR3 has 17 amino acids. The trim removed 4 bases at V and 4 bases at J, leaving 11 bases unmatched. CDR3 sequence: CASSPNLISGGYNEQFF. CDR3 in DNA: TGCGCCAGCAGCCCCAATTTGATTAGCGGGGGTTACAATGAGCAGTTCTTC.

The genes are TRBV10-1 and TRBJ2-2; 7 positions match TRBD2. This CDR3 is 16 amino acids long. The germline gives CDR1 WNHNN, CDR2 SYGVQD (reference sequence). J was trimmed by 4 bases and V by 3 bases; bases with no gene match: 8. CDR3 sequence reads: CASSEPSGFGTGELFF. CDR3 in DNA: TGCGCCAGCAGTGAACCTAGCGGCTTTGGCACCGGGGAGCTGTTTTTT.

This clone was found a few times. The rearrangement joins TRBV28 to TRBJ1-4; TRBD1 might be the D (6 bases). Trimming pared 6 bases from V and 3 bases from J, leaving 11 bases between. CDR1 and CDR2 from the germline V gene are MDHEN and SYDVKM. CDR3 length equals 14 residues. CDR3 region: CASSVGGSNEKLFF. For the CDR3, the DNA is TGTGCCAGCAGCGTAGGGGGTTCTAATGAAAAACTGTTTTTT.

V usage is TRBV6-5 and J usage is TRBJ2-2, with D maybe TRBD2 (6 bases). The germline V and J ends were trimmed by 2 bases and 4 bases, with 14 bases remaining between them. From germline, CDR1 is MNHEY and CDR2 SVGAGI. This CDR3 has 16 residues. The CDR3 sequence is CASSYLLLAGTGELFF. Written as DNA, the CDR3 is TGTGCCAGCAGTTACCTATTACTAGCTGGCACCGGGGAGCTGTTTTTT.

The V call is TRBV9, the J call TRBJ2-3; 9 nucleotides align to TRBD2. The germline gives CDR1 SGDLS, CDR2 YYNGEE. V shed 4 bases and J 4 bases; nucleotides not matched to a gene: 13. The CDR3 has 17 residues. The CDR3 DNA reads as TGTGCCAGCAGCCCTGGGGCTAGCGGGACGTTAGCAGATACGCAGTATTTT. Protein sequence: CASSPGASGTLADTQYF.

This clone has a handful of counts. The V and J genes are TRBV4-1 and TRBJ1-3; D is undetermined. V was clipped by 0 bases and J by 5 bases, with 11 bases between them. Germline loops: CDR1 MGHRA, CDR2 YSYEKL. The CDR3 sequence is 15 residues long. The chain's CDR3 is CASSQEASRRNTIYF. DNA of the CDR3: TGCGCCAGCAGCCAAGAAGCGAGCAGACGAAACACCATATATTTT.

The sample holds one count of this clone. The chain combines TRBV6-4 with TRBJ2-1, with 10 bases aligning to TRBD1. With 4 bases clipped from V and 3 bases from J, the junction kept 0 bases outside the gene matches. This CDR3 is built from 14 residues. The germline V gene has CDR1 MRHNA and CDR2 SNTAGT. The CDR3 nucleotides are TGTGCCAGCAGTGGGACAGGGGGCTACAATGAGCAGTTCTTC. Translation: CASSGTGGYNEQFF.

V is TRBV25-1 and J is TRBJ2-5; 8 bases match TRBD2. Trimming cost V 2 bases and J 0 bases; bases outside gene matches: 5. CDR3 length equals 16 residues. Germline-derived CDR1 and CDR2 are MGHDK and SYGVNS. The CDR3 DNA follows: TGTGCCAGCAGTGAACTTGCGGGAGGCTACCAAGAGACCCAGTACTTC. Protein sequence: CASSELAGGYQETQYF.

The chain is built from TRBV7-3 and TRBJ2-3, with 7 bases that match TRBD1. The CDR3 sequence is 13 residues long. Germline V gene data show CDR1 as SGHTA and CDR2 as FQGTGA. J was trimmed by 3 bases and V by 4 bases; bases with no gene match: 1. CDR3 coding DNA: TGTGCCAGCAGCTCGACAGGGACAGATACGCAGTATTTT. It is translated as CASSSTGTDTQYF. The full variable domain, completed using reference TRBV7-3 and TRBJ2-3, is GAGVSQTPSNKVTEKGKYVELRCDPISGHTALYWYRQSLGQGPEFLIYFQGTGAADDSGLPNDRFFAVRPEGSVSTLKIQRTERGDSAVYLCASSSTGTDTQYFGPGTRLTVL.

The genes are TRBV28 and TRBJ2-2; no firm D call. V shed 8 bases and J shed 4 bases, with 8 bases lying between them. The CDR3 loop spans 12 amino acids. Germline values: CDR1 MDHEN, CDR2 SYDVKM. The chain's CDR3 is CASRVSTGELFF. The CDR3 DNA reads TGTGCCAGCCGGGTGAGCACCGGGGAGCTGTTTTTT.

V and J are TRBV28 and TRBJ2-7, with D uncertain. The CDR3 consists of 13 residues. The V and J ends lost 2 bases and 4 bases respectively, with 9 bases between them. Looked up from germline, CDR1 is MDHEN and CDR2 is SYDVKM. The CDR3 nucleotides are TGTGCCAGCAGTTTAATTGCTGAGTACGAGCAGTACTTC. Translation gives CASSLIAEYEQYF.

The chain employs TRBV19 and TRBJ2-3; 10 bases match TRBD2. Per germline, CDR1 LNHDA and CDR2 SQIVND (reference sequence). The J segment lost 3 bases and the V segment lost 7 bases, leaving 4 bases of the junction unmatched. This CDR3 is built from 14 residues. The CDR3 spells CASKGLALTDTQYF. The CDR3 DNA reads as TGTGCCAGTAAGGGACTAGCGTTGACAGATACGCAGTATTTT. The full variable domain, its missing parts supplied by reference TRBV19 and TRBJ2-3, is DGGITQSPKYLFRKEGQNVTLSCEQNLNHDAMYWYRQDPGQGLRLIYYSQIVNDFQKGDIAEGYSVSREKKESFPLTVTSAQKNPTAFYLCASKGLALTDTQYFGPGTRLTVL.

The rearrangement joins TRBV2 to TRBJ1-1; D perhaps matches TRBD1 (5 bases). Looked up from germline, CDR1 is SNHLY and CDR2 is FYNNEI. Trimming cost V 7 bases and J 0 bases, with 12 bases left between them. The CDR3 consists of 14 residues. Here the CDR3 reads CASMRDRLNTEAFF. The CDR3 coding sequence is TGTGCCAGCATGAGAGACAGACTGAACACTGAAGCTTTCTTT.

There are a few counts of this clone. V gene TRBV7-9 combines with J gene TRBJ2-1; 8 nucleotides align to TRBD1. Losses at the gene ends were 4 bases for V and 6 bases for J; bases not matched to a gene: 5. CDR3 size: 14 residues. CDR1 is SEHNR, CDR2 FQNEAQ, per germline (reference sequence). The CDR3 nucleotides read TGTGCCAGCAGCTCAGCCGGGACAGGCAATGAGCAGTTCTTC. Translated: CASSSAGTGNEQFF.

Turning to this clone: The sample holds other DNA sequences that translate to the same CDR3. V and J are TRBV30 and TRBJ1-5; D might be TRBD1 (6 bases). Trimming took off 0 bases at V and 5 bases at J, with 8 bases between the two ends. The germline CDR1 and CDR2 sequences are GTSNPN and SVGIG (reference sequence). CDR3 length equals 13 residues. CDR3 coding DNA: TGTGCCTGGAGTGTAGGGGGATATCAGCCCCAGCATTTT. Translated, it gives CAWSVGGYQPQHF. The full variable domain, completed using reference TRBV30 and TRBJ1-5, is SQTIHQWPATLVQPVGSPLSLECTVEGTSNPNLYWYRQAAGRGLQLLFYSVGIGQISSEVPQNLSASRPQDRQFILSSKKLLLSDSGFYLCAWSVGGYQPQHFGDGTRLSIL.

This chain uses TRBV27 with TRBJ2-3; D call uncertain. Germline V gene data show CDR1 as MNHEY and CDR2 as SMNVEV (reference sequence). The length of the CDR3 is 12 residues. V lost 6 bases and J lost 8, with 12 bases in between. CDR3 amino acids: CASRPPGGTQYF. For the CDR3, the DNA is TGTGCCAGCAGGCCTCCCGGCGGTACGCAGTATTTT.

V gene TRBV18 combines with J gene TRBJ2-2, with 7 bases matching TRBD1. V shed 0 bases, J shed 5 bases, and the junction held 3 bases outside the gene matches. Germline values: CDR1 KGHSH, CDR2 LQKENI. There are 15 residues in the CDR3. This CDR3 reads CASSPPEGATGELFF. The CDR3 nucleotides are TGTGCCAGCTCACCACCAGAGGGGGCGACCGGGGAGCTGTTTTTT.

The chain couples TRBV19 to TRBJ1-2, with 7 bases identical to TRBD1. Germline V lookup: CDR1 LNHDA, CDR2 SQIVND (reference sequence). The CDR3 is made up of 14 amino acids. The trim removed 1 base at V and 2 bases at J, leaving 1 base unmatched. In nucleotides, the CDR3 is TGTGCCAGTAGTATAGCCAGGGGGAACTATGGCTACACCTTC. Encoded protein: CASSIARGNYGYTF.

This chain connects TRBV2 to TRBJ2-7; perhaps TRBD1 as D (5 bases). V was cut by 4 bases and J by 5 bases, with 12 bases left in between. CDR3 length: 13 residues. From germline, CDR1 is SNHLY and CDR2 FYNNEI. In DNA form, the CDR3 reads TGTGCCAGCAGTGCACGCTCAGGGAACGAGCAGTACTTC. As protein: CASSARSGNEQYF.

The rearrangement links TRBV4-1 to TRBJ2-3; weak D call: TRBD1 (8 bases). V was cut by 0 bases and J by 3 bases, with 16 bases left in between. CDR1 MGHRA and CDR2 YSYEKL come from the germline V gene. The CDR3 consists of 17 residues. CDR3 amino acids: CASSQEQGQGGTDTQYF. The CDR3, as DNA: TGCGCCAGCAGCCAAGAACAAGGACAGGGAGGGACAGATACGCAGTATTTT.

This chain joins TRBV7-2 and TRBJ2-3; possibly TRBD2 for D (6 bases). V lost 3 bases, J lost 1 base, and 11 bases lay in between. Germline lookup yields CDR1 SGHTA and CDR2 FQGNSA. This CDR3 is built from 15 residues. The CDR3 here is CASSFFPSGTDTQYF. CDR3 sequence (DNA): TGTGCCAGCAGCTTCTTCCCTAGCGGCACAGATACGCAGTATTTT.

The chain links TRBV6-5 to TRBJ2-3; 11 nucleotides line up with TRBD2. The CDR3 loop spans 15 amino acids. CDR1 and CDR2 (germline): MNHEY, SVGAGI. V lost 4 bases, J lost 6 bases, and 6 bases stayed unmatched. CDR3 sequence reads: CASSSIAGGPDTQYF. DNA for the CDR3: TGTGCCAGCAGTTCAATAGCGGGAGGGCCGGATACGCAGTATTTT.

The chain employs TRBV6-1 and TRBJ2-5; possibly TRBD2 for D (5 bases). This CDR3 is built from 12 residues. The V end lost 7 bases, the J end lost 0 bases, and 6 bases lay between the germline ends. CDR1 MNHNS and CDR2 SASEGT come from the germline V gene. The CDR3 DNA is TGTGCCAGCAAGCGGAACCAAGAGACCCAGTACTTC. Translated: CASKRNQETQYF.